The present entry profiles one T cell receptor (beta chain) with its context. Its antigen is undetermined. The entry originates in a study of cytomegalovirus exposure and HLA in healthy donors. Findings of the study overall: Accurate HLA-A and HLA-B prediction from TCR beta sequences was reported for most subjects. In an earlier analysis, productive rearrangement rates for most beta V segments clustered near 87% or 30%.

J lost 4 bases, V lost 0 bases, and 2 bases had no gene match. This CDR3 has 15 amino acids. Looked up from germline, CDR1 is SGHNT and CDR2 is YYREEE (reference sequence). PCR primers comprised 60 Vbeta and 13 Jbeta primers. Sequenced by immunoSEQ multiplex PCR; TCRdb stores in-frame clones only, minus some. This sample carries 120,000 to 150,000 clones, roughly 9.4% of them seen once, and the ten largest clones take 1.5% to 2%. Unrecorded immune exposure was likely among donors, who were nominally healthy when sampled. This rearrangement joins TRBV5-4 to TRBJ2-2, with 8 bases that match TRBD2. The TCR originated in a male donor in good health and CMV-seronegative. Sequencing used PBMCs. The CDR3 region is CASSLAGGRTGELFF. The CDR3 DNA reads as TGTGCCAGCAGCTTGGCGGGGGGGCGCACCGGGGAGCTGTTTTTT.